This T cell receptor beta chain comes out of a study of tumor and adjacent non-tumor tissue in lung cancer. Across the whole study: Patients comprised 12 adenocarcinoma, a couple of squamous cell carcinoma and 1 small cell lung cancer. Aged roughly 30 to 85 years, patients included roughly ten men and a few women with stage I to III disease.

This clonotype was counted ten times or more. What it binds is unknown. TCRbeta libraries were built with three rounds of nested PCR, modified from ARM-PCR. A single record per CDR3 protein comes from TCRdb applying MiXCR to the multiplex PCR reads. The table shows about 110,000 distinct CDR3 sequences, with roughly two thirds occurring only once. Broader study findings: Tumor tissue had significantly higher TCR diversity than normal lung.

The V segment lost 6 bases and the J segment 2 bases; nucleotides outside the gene matches: 6. The CDR3 sequence is 14 residues long. No cell sorting was done before RNA was extracted from the tissue. The normal lung tissue was taken more than 3 cm from the tumor edge. Donors were chemotherapy-naive, newly diagnosed lung cancer surgical patients in China, August–late 2014. The chain uses TRBV12-3 or TRBV12-4 and TRBJ2-5; 7 nucleotides align to TRBD1. Sequences were obtained from distant non-tumor lung tissue. This TCR was sampled from a man aged 55-75 years with non-small cell lung cancer. CDR3 in amino acids: CASRSPGQQETQYF. As DNA, the CDR3 is TGTGCCAGCAGAAGCCCGGGACAGCAAGAGACCCAGTACTTC.